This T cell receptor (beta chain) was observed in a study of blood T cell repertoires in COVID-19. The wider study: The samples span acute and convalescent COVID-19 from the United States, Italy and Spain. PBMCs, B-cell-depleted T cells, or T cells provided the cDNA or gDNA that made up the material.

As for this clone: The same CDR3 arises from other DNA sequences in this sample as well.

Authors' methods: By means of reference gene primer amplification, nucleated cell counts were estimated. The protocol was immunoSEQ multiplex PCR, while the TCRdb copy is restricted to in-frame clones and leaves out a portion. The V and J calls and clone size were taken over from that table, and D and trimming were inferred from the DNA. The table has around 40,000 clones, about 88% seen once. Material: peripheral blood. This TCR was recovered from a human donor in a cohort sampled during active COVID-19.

CDR3 DNA sequence: TGTGCCAGCAGTTACTCTAACTCGCACTCTGGAAACACCATATATTTT. The encoded protein is CASSYSNSHSGNTIYF. The rearrangement links TRBV6-5 to TRBJ1-3; D gene ambiguous. The V gene lost 0 bases and the J gene lost 0 bases, with 9 bases spanning the gap. Germline V lookup: CDR1 MNHEY, CDR2 SVGAGI. The CDR3 extends over 16 amino acids.